This T cell receptor (beta chain) emerged from a study of cytomegalovirus exposure and HLA in healthy donors. Researchers ran the PCR with 60 Vbeta and 13 Jbeta primers. The assay was immunoSEQ multiplex PCR, and TCRdb's table has in-frame clones only and misses some. The table records around 180,000 clones, around 80% of them present only once. Sequenced input: PBMCs. The sequence was obtained from a man between 18 and 35 years old in good health and CMV-seronegative.

CDR3 sequence: CASSWRGSGANVLTF. CDR3 sequence (DNA): TGTGCCAGCAGCTGGAGGGGTTCTGGGGCCAACGTCCTGACTTTC. The gene calls are TRBV7-2 and TRBJ2-6, with D perhaps matching TRBD2 (6 bases). The CDR3 covers 15 residues. The germline V gene encodes CDR1 SGHTA and CDR2 FQGNSA. Trimming shortened V by 4 bases and J by 1 base, and 8 bases separated the two germline ends.